This T cell receptor beta chain came from a study of T cells in Graves' hyperthyroidism and ophthalmopathy. Broader study findings: From stable hyperthyroidism, ophthalmopathy was separated by a 13 V-J model.

This clonotype was seen at least ten times. Antigen specificity is unknown. TCR beta CDR3 regions were amplified from RNA. First-round RT-PCR of the TCR CDR3 relied on the HTBI primer set. A single record per CDR3 protein comes from TCRdb applying MiXCR to the multiplex PCR reads. The sample includes 400,000 to 600,000 distinct CDR3 sequences, 16% seen only once; the top ten take roughly 29%. The study included ophthalmopathy patients with Clinical Activity Score at least 3, NOSPECS grade at least 4 and duration under 3 months. Pregnant or lactating patients were excluded, as were those with uncontrolled infection or other autoimmune disease. The length of the CDR3 is 13 residues. In germline, CDR1 is MDHEN, CDR2 SYDVKM. After removal of 8 bases from V and 1 base from J, the junction contained 3 bases not matched to a gene.

The clonotype was recovered from a woman in her twenties or thirties with Graves' ophthalmopathy. The rearrangement joins TRBV28 to TRBJ2-7; 9 bases are shared with TRBD2. Sample: blood. The chain's CDR3 is CASLREGSYEQYF. CDR3 in DNA: TGTGCCAGCTTGCGGGAGGGATCCTACGAGCAGTACTTC.